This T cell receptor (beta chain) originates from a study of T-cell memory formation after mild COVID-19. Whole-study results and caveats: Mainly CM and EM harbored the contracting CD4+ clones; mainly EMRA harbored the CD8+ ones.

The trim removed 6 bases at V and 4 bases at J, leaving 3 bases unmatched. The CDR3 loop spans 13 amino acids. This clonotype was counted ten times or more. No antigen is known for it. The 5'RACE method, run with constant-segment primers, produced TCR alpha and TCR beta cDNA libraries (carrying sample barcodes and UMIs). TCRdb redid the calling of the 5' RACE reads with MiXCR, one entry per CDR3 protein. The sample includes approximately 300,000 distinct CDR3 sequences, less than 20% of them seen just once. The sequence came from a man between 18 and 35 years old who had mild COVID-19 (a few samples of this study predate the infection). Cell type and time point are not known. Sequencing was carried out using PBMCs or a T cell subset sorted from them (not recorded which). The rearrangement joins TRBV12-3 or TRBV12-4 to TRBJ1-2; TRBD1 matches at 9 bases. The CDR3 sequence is CASSLTGGYGYTF. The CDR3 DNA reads TGTGCCAGCAGCTTGACAGGGGGCTATGGCTACACCTTC.